The 7 T cell receptor beta chains given below trace back to one sample, sequenced in a study of blood T cell repertoires in COVID-19 (dated by TCRdb to the early 2020s). Libraries were constructed by the immunoSEQ multiplex PCR assay. This is the immuneACCESS table as TCRdb keeps it, with only in-frame sequences that have V and J called. A part of the clones is gone; compared with another copy, unresolved V genes explain less than half, and the rest is unexplained. For this sample the table gives 25,000 to 35,000 clones, of which roughly nine tenths were detected only once. In total, the top ten clones hold approximately 50% of the sample. The sample consisted of peripheral blood. Source of these receptors: a human donor with acute or convalescent COVID-19. The donor label of this sample is uncertain.

For the CDR3, the DNA is TGTGCCAGCAGCTTAGAGGGGGCCAGACATCGAAACACCATATATTTT. Protein: CASSLEGARHRNTIYF. The rearrangement joins TRBV5-4 to TRBJ1-3; 7 bases align to TRBD1. Germline CDR1 and CDR2: SGHNT and YYREEE (reference sequence). V lost 2 bases, J lost 5 bases, and 10 bases stayed unmatched. CDR3 size: 16 residues.

V and J are TRBV19 and TRBJ2-1; the match to TRBD2 covers 11 bases. The CDR3 is 16 amino acids. V lost 7 bases to trimming and J lost 4 bases; unmatched junction nucleotides: 9. From germline, CDR1 is LNHDA and CDR2 SQIVND (reference sequence). The DNA of the CDR3 is TGTGCCAGTACCGCCGGGACTAGCGGCCCTTACAATGAGCAGTTCTTC. It codes for CASTAGTSGPYNEQFF.

V usage is TRBV5-1 and J usage is TRBJ1-1, with TRBD1 matching over 8 bases. From germline, CDR1 is SGHRS and CDR2 YFSETQ. With V trimmed by 5 bases and J by 6 bases, 3 bases remained unmatched. CDR3 length equals 12 residues. The CDR3 DNA reads TGCGCCAGCAGACCGGACAGGGCTGAAGCTTTCTTT. This sequence encodes CASRPDRAEAFF. Combining the CDR3 with reference TRBV5-1 and TRBJ1-1 gives the whole variable domain KAGVTQTPRYLIKTRGQQVTLSCSPISGHRSVSWYQQTPGQGLQFLFEYFSETQRNKGNFPGRFSGRQFSNSRSEMNVSTLELGDSALYLCASRPDRAEAFFGQGTRLTVV.

The J gene is TRBJ2-7, the V gene TRBV6-2 or TRBV6-3, with D tentatively TRBD2 (6 bases). This CDR3 region has 13 residues. Germline V lookup: CDR1 MNHEY, CDR2 SVGEGT. Trimming removed 6 bases at V and 4 bases at J, with 13 bases between. CDR3 nucleotide sequence: TGTGCCAGCAGCCCACCGGCGGGATACGAGCAGTACTTC. This translates into CASSPPAGYEQYF.

The gene calls are TRBV5-1 and TRBJ2-1; TRBD1 might be the D (5 bases). The V and J ends lost 7 bases and 0 bases respectively, with 20 bases between them. CDR1 is SGHRS and CDR2 is YFSETQ in the germline V gene. This CDR3 spans 17 amino acids. The CDR3 sequence is CASQGKWSRNSYNEQFF. CDR3 in DNA: TGCGCCAGCCAGGGCAAGTGGTCCAGGAACTCCTACAATGAGCAGTTCTTC.

The chain joins TRBV5-4 to TRBJ1-1, with D tentatively TRBD1 (5 bases). Deletions cut 3 bases from V and 0 bases from J, with 12 bases between. From germline, CDR1 is SGHNT and CDR2 YYREEE (reference sequence). The CDR3 is 15 amino acids. CDR3 protein: CASSYVGGMNTEAFF. The DNA for the CDR3 is TGTGCCAGCAGCTATGTTGGGGGGATGAACACTGAAGCTTTCTTT.

This clone showed up just once. This sequence joins TRBV10-3 and TRBJ1-1; unclear D gene. Trimming stripped 3 bases from V and 3 bases from J, with 14 bases between. Germline V gives CDR1 ENHRY, CDR2 SYGVKD. The CDR3 extends over 15 amino acids. The CDR3 protein is CAISDDPRAHTEAFF. Here the CDR3 DNA reads TGTGCCATCAGTGATGACCCGAGAGCGCACACTGAAGCTTTCTTT.